The 4 T cell receptor beta chains reported below all come from one sample, sequenced in a study of long-term antiretroviral therapy in people with HIV. Runs used v3.0 of the immunoSEQ assay and were done at survey level. The method was immunoSEQ multiplex PCR; TCRdb's version includes in-frame clones alone and lacks a portion of them. The data hold approximately 35,000 clones, with 70% to 90% observed a single time. Sequencing used unsorted PBMCs, obtained 2.2 years after starting antiretroviral therapy. Receptor source: a man aged 18 to 30 with HIV.

V usage is TRBV11-2 and J usage is TRBJ2-7; D gene unclear. Germline CDR1 reads SGHAT; CDR2 reads FQNNGV. Trimming took off 5 bases at V and 1 base at J, with 18 bases between the two ends. The CDR3 is 16 residues long. The CDR3 region has the DNA TGTGCCAGCAGCACATTAGACCGCCTCTTGTCCTACGAGCAGTACTTC. This sequence encodes CASSTLDRLLSYEQYF.

V gene TRBV15 combines with J gene TRBJ2-2; TRBD2 might be the D (5 bases). Trimming stripped 0 bases from V and 2 bases from J, with 10 bases between. CDR1 LNHNV and CDR2 YYDKDF come from the germline V gene (reference sequence). The CDR3 is 16 amino acids. The CDR3 DNA follows: TGTGCCACCAGCAGAGATCTGGCGGGTAACACCGGGGAGCTGTTTTTT. It yields the protein CATSRDLAGNTGELFF.

The chain joins TRBV30 to TRBJ2-7; 8 nucleotides line up with TRBD2. The CDR3 has 14 amino acids. With 0 bases clipped from V and 5 bases from J, the junction kept 6 bases outside the gene matches. CDR1 and CDR2 from the germline V gene are GTSNPN and SVGIG (reference sequence). The CDR3 region is CAWSVGLAGDEQYF. The DNA of the CDR3 is TGTGCCTGGAGTGTGGGGCTAGCGGGTGACGAGCAGTACTTC. The full variable domain, completed using reference TRBV30 and TRBJ2-7, is SQTIHQWPATLVQPVGSPLSLECTVEGTSNPNLYWYRQAAGRGLQLLFYSVGIGQISSEVPQNLSASRPQDRQFILSSKKLLLSDSGFYLCAWSVGLAGDEQYFGPGTRLTVT.

V is TRBV11-2 and J is TRBJ1-5, with TRBD1 identical over 7 bases. V was pared by 5 bases and J by 4 bases, with 2 bases of the junction left unmatched. The CDR3 consists of 13 residues. Germline V lookup: CDR1 SGHAT, CDR2 FQNNGV. The CDR3 DNA follows: TGTGCCAGCAGCCCGACAGGGAATCAGCCCCAGCATTTT. Its protein is CASSPTGNQPQHF.